What follows is one T cell receptor beta chain and its context. These data originate in a study of blood T cell repertoires in COVID-19. Study summary: Acute and convalescent COVID-19 samples came from the United States, Italy and Spain. PBMCs, B-cell-depleted T cells, or T cells provided the cDNA or gDNA that made up the material.

Authors' processing steps: Amplification from reference gene primers served as the basis for estimated nucleated cell counts. Generated by immunoSEQ multiplex PCR, the TCRdb table keeps only in-frame clones and is missing some. V and J calls and clone size are given by that table; D and trimming were obtained from the DNA. This table holds about 85,000 clones, around nine tenths found once. This TCR came from a man between 60 and 75 years old with acute or convalescent COVID-19. Sequenced sample: peripheral blood.

The CDR3 DNA is TGTGCCAGCAGTTACGCTCGGACAGTCCTTTCGGGCTACACCTTC. This sequence encodes CASSYARTVLSGYTF. The V call is TRBV6-2 or TRBV6-3, the J call TRBJ1-2; perhaps TRBD1 as D (6 bases). Trimming left V 2 bases short and J 8 bases short, with 18 bases between. The CDR3 has 15 amino acids. Germline V gives CDR1 MNHEY, CDR2 SVGEGT.